This T cell receptor (beta chain) is drawn from a study of spatial heterogeneity in lung cancer. Trimming removed 6 bases at V and 1 base at J, with 12 bases between. The CDR3 length is 13 residues. CDR1 and CDR2 (germline): DFQATT, SNEGSKA (reference sequence). TCRdb re-analysed the 5' RACE reads in MiXCR, keeping a single row per CDR3 protein. Here the sample spans several thousand distinct CDR3 sequences, roughly 4% being singletons. This clonotype was seen repeatedly, ten times or more. What it binds is not known. General study results and limits: For expanded intratumoral alpha and beta TCRs, counts tracked tumor mutation counts.

As for time point: sample taken at primary tumor resection. The rearrangement joins TRBV20-1 to TRBJ1-1, with a possible D match to TRBD1 (5 bases). Sequenced here: lung tumor tissue, sampled at surgery. The sequence was collected from a female donor with early-stage non-small cell lung cancer. CDR3 sequence: CSATRDGNTEAFF. CDR3 DNA: TGCAGTGCCACCAGGGACGGGAACACTGAAGCTTTCTTT.